The clone carrying this T cell receptor beta chain has more than one count but fewer than ten. Unique molecular identifiers were attached to individual cDNA molecules during library preparation. MiXCR, applied by TCRdb to the RACE reads, yields one record per CDR3 protein. This sample yields approximately 44,000 distinct CDR3 sequences, of which 4% to 4.5% are seen a single time; approximately 6.3% belongs to the top ten. V shed 2 bases and J shed 2 bases, with 15 bases lying between them. CDR1 is GTSNPN and CDR2 is SVGIG in the germline V gene (reference sequence). The CDR3 consists of 15 residues. The sample belongs to a study of human T cells and chemical hapten exposure. The sample's time point: healthy volunteer bleed at 2 weeks. It was unfractionated whole blood from which total RNA was extracted.

This chain joins TRBV30 and TRBJ2-5; the D gene could be TRBD1 or TRBD2 (5 bases each). The source is a human donor in good health. Some clones in this sample may be carry-over from other donors' samples. Specimen: whole blood. The CDR3 nucleotides are TGTGCCTGGAGTCCCCCGGGACGGCTTCAAGAGACCCAGTACTTC. The encoded protein is CAWSPPGRLQETQYF.